One TCR beta chain is described in this entry. CDR3 length: 17 amino acids. The V gene's germline CDR1 is SGHNT and CDR2 YENEEA. V dropped 1 base and J dropped 1 base, with 11 bases sitting between them. Clones were sequenced by immunoSEQ multiplex PCR, and TCRdb holds only the in-frame ones, with some missing. This sample has tens of thousands of clones, with roughly 78% found just once. This sample stems from a study of T cells in narcolepsy. The sample taken for sequencing was CD45RA- memory CD4+ T cells from PBMCs. J is TRBJ2-6 and V is TRBV11-3, with D perhaps TRBD2 (6 bases). The clonotype comes from a human donor with narcolepsy. CDR3 sequence (DNA): TGTGCCAGCAGCTTAGGAGGAGGGGCGTCTGGGGCCAACGTCCTGACTTTC. It is translated as CASSLGGGASGANVLTF.